The 8 T cell receptor beta chains below all came from one sample that was sequenced in a study of blood T cells in healthy people across ages. It was with a sample-barcoded 5' primer and a J-beta primer mix that a second PCR of about 7 to 12 cycles was run. MiXCR, applied by TCRdb to the 5' RACE reads, yields one record per CDR3 protein. The sample lists 1.5 million to 2 million distinct CDR3 sequences, approximately 30% occurring once. The specimen was blood. All receptors come from a woman younger than 45 in good health.

The rearrangement links TRBV12-3 or TRBV12-4 to TRBJ2-4; D gene uncertain. The end of the DNA aligns better with TRBJ2-7, so the J call may be wrong. CDR3 size: 15 residues. The CDR3 bases are TGTGCCAGCAGTTTAACCCGGCAGGCCCCCTACGAGCAGTACTTC. Translated: CASSLTRQAPYEQYF.

This clonotype was recorded only once. V and J are TRBV20-1 and TRBJ2-1, with D possibly being TRBD1 (5 bases). V lost 5 bases and J 6 bases, leaving 14 bases between the germline ends. Germline V gene lookup returns CDR1 DFQATT and CDR2 SNEGSKA (reference sequence). The CDR3 loop spans 13 amino acids. As DNA, the CDR3 is TGCAGTGCTCAGGGTTATGAAGGCAATGAGCAGTTCTTC. Translated, it gives CSAQGYEGNEQFF.

The rearrangement joins TRBV30 to TRBJ2-4; possible D gene TRBD1, 6 bases. The J call may be incorrect, as the DNA end agrees better with TRBJ2-7. CDR3 size: 13 residues. Germline V gene data show CDR1 as GTSNPN and CDR2 as SVGIG (reference sequence). CDR3 DNA sequence: TGTGCCTGGAGCAGGGGCCCCCCAAACGAGCAGTACTTC. Its protein product is CAWSRGPPNEQYF.

J is TRBJ2-1 and V is TRBV5-5, with 12 bases fitting TRBD2. The CDR3 has 14 residues. Per germline, CDR1 SGHKS and CDR2 YYEKEE (reference sequence). V shed 4 bases and J 9 bases; nucleotides not matched to a gene: 5. The CDR3 bases are TGTGCCAGCAGCGAGAGACTAGCGGGAGCTGAGCAGTTCTTC. Protein sequence: CASSERLAGAEQFF.

This clonotype occurred many times. CDR3 amino acids: CASSRGAGSPQETQYF. The CDR3 region has the DNA TGTGCCAGCAGCCGTGGGGCGGGGTCCCCACAAGAGACCCAGTACTTC. V and J are TRBV7-3 and TRBJ2-5, with D maybe TRBD2 (6 bases). Germline V gene lookup returns CDR1 SGHTA and CDR2 FQGTGA. The CDR3 is 16 residues long. Trimming took 5 bases from V and 2 from J, leaving 18 bases between them. The whole variable domain, filled in from reference TRBV7-3 and TRBJ2-5, reads GAGVSQTPSNKVTEKGKYVELRCDPISGHTALYWYRQSLGQGPEFLIYFQGTGAADDSGLPNDRFFAVRPEGSVSTLKIQRTERGDSAVYLCASSRGAGSPQETQYFGPGTRLLVL.

This clonotype was detected only once. The V and J genes are TRBV5-1 and TRBJ1-4, with D tentatively TRBD1 (5 bases). The germline gives CDR1 SGHRS, CDR2 YFSETQ. V was clipped by 0 bases and J by 2 bases, with 11 bases between them. This CDR3 has 16 amino acids. CDR3 bases: TGCGCCAGCAGCTTGGGATCAGGGTGGACTAATGAAAAACTGTTTTTT. It is translated as CASSLGSGWTNEKLFF.

V usage is TRBV13 and J usage is TRBJ2-5; D unresolved. The CDR3 covers 15 residues. Trimming pared 6 bases from V and 4 bases from J, leaving 18 bases between. The germline V gene has CDR1 PRHDT and CDR2 FYEKMQ (reference sequence). The CDR3 nucleotides read TGTGCCAGCAGTGGGCAGGTGCGGATGGGAGAGACCCAGTACTTC. Translating it yields CASSGQVRMGETQYF.

The CDR3 sequence: CASTTADGYEQYF. Written as DNA, the CDR3 is TGTGCCAGCACAACGGCGGACGGGTACGAGCAGTACTTC. This sequence joins TRBV27 and TRBJ2-7; unclear D gene. In germline, CDR1 is MNHEY, CDR2 SMNVEV (reference sequence). The CDR3 extends over 13 amino acids. Between the trimmed V and J ends, which lost 7 bases and 4 bases, there was a span of 14 bases.